The following is a TCR beta chain sequence with its context. Deletions cut 7 bases from V and 3 bases from J, with 10 bases between. Germline V gene sequence: CDR1 WSHSY, CDR2 SAAADI. CDR3 length equals 12 residues. The authors ran a second PCR of roughly 6 to 12 cycles using a sample-barcoded 5' primer and a J-beta primer mix. TCRdb ran MiXCR on the 5' RACE reads and lists one entry per CDR3 protein. This table holds 1.5 million to 2 million distinct CDR3 sequences, roughly 28% found once. This entry comes from a study of blood T cells in healthy people across ages. The receptor's source is a woman in her 30s in good health. The chain carries TRBV10-2 and TRBJ2-7, with D perhaps being TRBD1 or TRBD2 (6 bases each). The sample was blood. The CDR3 region has the DNA TGCGCCAGCACGGAGGGGGACTACGAGCAGTACTTC. It is translated as CASTEGDYEQYF.